These 8 T cell receptor beta chains originate from one sample sequenced in a study of cytomegalovirus exposure and HLA in healthy donors (TCRdb year 2017). The library relied on the immunoSEQ multiplex PCR assay. The multiplex PCR relied on a mix of 60 forward primers for TCR Vbeta segments and 13 reverse primers for TCR Jbeta segments. Drawn from immuneACCESS, this table holds only the in-frame rearrangements with V and J called that TCRdb kept. Clones are partly lost; checked studies trace under half to an unresolved V gene and leave the rest unexplained. The sample includes about 200,000 clones, with about 83% observed a single time. The ten largest clones capture over 1.5% of the sample. Sequencing was done on a sample of PBMCs. The receptor source for this set is a man between 35 and 55 years old in good health and CMV-seropositive.

The rearrangement links TRBV6-8 to TRBJ1-1, with 7 bases lining up with TRBD1. Germline V CDR1 and CDR2: MNHGY, SAAAGT. J lost 4 bases, V lost 7 bases, and 12 bases had no gene match. The CDR3 is 15 amino acids. CDR3 DNA sequence: TGTGCCAGCAACCAAAGGGACAGCCGGTGCACTGAAGCTTTCTTT. Protein product: CASNQRDSRCTEAFF.

The CDR3 loop is CASSLQTPQGTTEAFF. The DNA of the CDR3 is TGTGCCAGCAGCCTCCAAACCCCCCAGGGGACCACTGAAGCTTTCTTT. The V gene is TRBV14, the J gene TRBJ1-1; D might be TRBD1 (6 bases). Trimming removed 4 bases at V and 4 bases at J, with 19 bases between. This CDR3 has 16 residues. CDR1 and CDR2 from the germline V gene are SGHDN and FVKESK.

In the case of this clone: One junction end disagrees with the germline gene, perhaps due to a read error. The rearrangement uses TRBV7-7 and TRBJ2-1; TRBD1 aligns across 8 bases. Germline assignment: CDR1 SSHAT and CDR2 FNYEAQ (reference sequence). The CDR3 has 16 residues. The CDR3 DNA sequence: TGTGCTAGCAGCCCTCGGATCGGACAGGGAGGTGGTGAGCAGTTCTTC. This translates into CASSPRIGQGGGEQFF.

This clone was recorded only once. This chain links TRBV7-2 with TRBJ1-3; D remains ambiguous. The V gene lost 5 bases and the J gene lost 4 bases, with 12 bases spanning the gap. This CDR3 spans 14 amino acids. Germline CDR1 reads SGHTA; CDR2 reads FQGNSA. The CDR3 region has the DNA TGTGCCAGCAGCAAGCTTCAGAGGGGAAACACCATATATTTT. This encodes CASSKLQRGNTIYF.

On this clone itself: One end of the junction is discordant with germline, which a read error may explain. The V call is TRBV7-9, the J call TRBJ2-7; D is unresolved. The CDR3 extends over 12 amino acids. Germline values: CDR1 SEHNR, CDR2 FQNEAQ (reference sequence). The CDR3 nucleotides are TGTTCCAGCAGCCGACATCAATACGAGCAGTACTTC. As protein: CSSSRHQYEQYF.

The V and J genes are TRBV5-5 and TRBJ2-7, with a tentative D call TRBD2 (5 bases). Trimming stripped 4 bases from V and 2 bases from J, with 19 bases between. The germline V gene has CDR1 SGHKS and CDR2 YYEKEE (reference sequence). This CDR3 contains 16 residues. The CDR3 spells CASSPRFPGSTYEQYF. Here the CDR3 DNA reads TGTGCCAGCAGCCCAAGGTTTCCGGGGAGTACCTACGAGCAGTACTTC.

The CDR3 reads CASSPRQGLGEKLFF. The DNA for the CDR3 is TGCGCCAGCAGCCCCCGACAGGGGTTGGGCGAAAAACTGTTTTTT. V gene TRBV4-3 combines with J gene TRBJ1-4; the match to TRBD1 covers 8 bases. The CDR3 is 15 residues long. J was trimmed by 8 bases and V by 4 bases; bases with no gene match: 9. Germline-derived CDR1 and CDR2 are LGHNA and YSLEER.

J is TRBJ2-2 and V is TRBV5-5; 8 bases are a match to TRBD1. V shed 5 bases, J shed 9 bases, and the junction held 12 bases outside the gene matches. The CDR3 covers 15 residues. Germline CDR1 and CDR2: SGHKS and YYEKEE (reference sequence). This CDR3 reads CASSRESGGRWELFF. CDR3 in DNA: TGTGCCAGCAGTCGGGAGTCAGGGGGCCGCTGGGAGCTGTTTTTT.